One and the same sample provided the 3 T cell receptor beta chains below, sequenced in a study of T cell repertoires in cytomegalovirus infection (dated by TCRdb to about 2019). The sample was run on an Illumina HiSeq 1500. TCRdb reanalyzed the raw reads on its own, using fastp at Q25 for trimming and MiXCR for clone calling, and kept in-frame beta chains. One record per CDR3 amino acid sequence lists the most common genes and DNA. Present in this sample are around 130,000 distinct CDR3 sequences, 7.5% to 9% of which were seen just once. The ten largest clones add up to 10% of the sample. The specimen sequenced was PBMCs. The receptors stem from a human donor in good health (CMV status not recorded). Some clones in this sample may be carry-over from other donors' samples.

This clonotype was found many times. V and J are TRBV15 and TRBJ2-7; possible D gene TRBD1, 6 bases. Trimming took 6 bases from V and 1 from J, leaving 13 bases between them. The CDR3 contains 14 residues. From germline, CDR1 is LNHNV and CDR2 YYDKDF (reference sequence). The CDR3 bases are TGTGCCACCAGGGACAGCATGAATTCCTACGAGCAGTACTTC. This translates into CATRDSMNSYEQYF.

This clonotype showed up many times. The J gene is TRBJ2-3, the V gene TRBV29-1; TRBD2 aligns across 8 bases. CDR1 is SQVTM, CDR2 ANQGSEA, per germline. This CDR3 region has 13 residues. V shed 7 bases and J 2 bases; nucleotides not matched to a gene: 5. CDR3 loop: CSGLRGATDTQYF. CDR3 DNA sequence: TGCAGCGGCCTGCGGGGGGCCACAGATACGCAGTATTTT.

This clonotype occurred many times. The chain combines TRBV28 with TRBJ1-1, with 7 bases identical to TRBD1. Trimming took 8 bases from V and 3 from J; bases not matched to a gene: 9. This CDR3 is 14 amino acids long. Germline V gives CDR1 MDHEN, CDR2 SYDVKM. CDR3 protein: CASAETGRDTEAFF. CDR3 bases: TGTGCCAGCGCCGAGACAGGGCGGGACACTGAAGCTTTCTTT.